Shown below are 22 T cell receptor beta chains from a single sample sequenced in a study of OX40 agonist ivuxolimab in advanced cancers. Libraries were built with the immunoSEQ multiplex PCR assay. TCRdb stores this immuneACCESS table with in-frame sequences only. Part of the clones is absent; in the studies checked, under half of the shortfall reflects unresolved V genes, and no reason is known for the rest. The sample table holds some 63,000 clones, of which about 83% were seen once. Of the sample, around 27% falls within the top ten clones. The sequencing here drew on CD4+ or CD8+ T cells sorted from blood, taken in a trial of the OX40 agonist ivuxolimab. The receptors were sampled from an adult with an advanced solid tumor such as melanoma, head and neck, liver or kidney cancer.

J is TRBJ1-1 and V is TRBV18; 9 bases align to TRBD1. The CDR3 runs 16 residues. The J segment lost 3 bases and the V segment lost 2 bases, leaving 7 bases of the junction unmatched. Germline V gene data show CDR1 as KGHSH and CDR2 as LQKENI. DNA for the CDR3: TGTGCCAGCTCACCAAAAGACAGGGGGGAATACACTGAAGCTTTCTTT. This encodes CASSPKDRGEYTEAFF.

V and J are TRBV6-6 and TRBJ2-7; 8 bases line up with TRBD1. CDR3 size: 14 residues. Trimming took 1 base from V and 6 from J; bases not matched to a gene: 5. Germline V gives CDR1 MNHNY, CDR2 SVGAGI (reference sequence). In DNA form, the CDR3 reads TGTGCCAGCAGTTACTATCGGACAGGGACCGAGCAGTACTTC. Translated, it gives CASSYYRTGTEQYF.

V is TRBV2 and J is TRBJ2-2; weak D call: TRBD2 (6 bases). CDR3 length equals 14 residues. Germline CDR1 SNHLY, CDR2 FYNNEI. V was cut by 7 bases and J by 0 bases, with 9 bases left in between. In nucleotides, the CDR3 is TGTGCCAGCATACGCGGGGCGAACACCGGGGAGCTGTTTTTT. Its translation: CASIRGANTGELFF.

This sequence joins TRBV2 and TRBJ2-5; D ambiguous. Germline V lookup: CDR1 SNHLY, CDR2 FYNNEI. Deletions cut 1 base from V and 4 bases from J, with 10 bases between. CDR3 length equals 14 residues. CDR3 sequence (DNA): TGTGCCAGCAGTGAAGGCAGATGGCGAGAGACCCAGTACTTC. Protein product: CASSEGRWRETQYF.

This sequence joins TRBV5-4 and TRBJ2-1; 13 bases are a match to TRBD2. V trimming: 3 bases; J trimming: 9 bases; junction bases outside the gene matches: 6. This CDR3 contains 15 residues. Germline V gives CDR1 SGHNT, CDR2 YYREEE (reference sequence). The CDR3 coding sequence is TGTGCCAGCAGCTGGGGACTAGCGGGAAGTGGTGAGCAGTTCTTC. It is translated as CASSWGLAGSGEQFF.

About this clone: In the same sample, other DNA sequences code for this CDR3. Written as DNA, the CDR3 is TGTGCCAGCAGCCAAGGACGGGGTAGCAATCAGCCCCAGCATTTT. It encodes CASSQGRGSNQPQHF. This rearrangement joins TRBV4-2 to TRBJ1-5; D not resolved. The CDR3 is made up of 15 amino acids. V was pared by 1 base and J by 0 bases, with 7 bases between. Per the germline V gene, CDR1 is LGHNA and CDR2 is YNFKEQ.

For this clone: One end of the junction is discordant with germline, which a read error may explain. The CDR3 region has the DNA TGCGCCAGCAGCCACCATTCCAGGGGAGATGGTTACACCTTC. Protein product: CASSHHSRGDGYTF. The gene calls are TRBV4-1 and TRBJ1-2; D may be TRBD1 (6 bases). CDR1 MGHRA and CDR2 YSYEKL come from the germline V gene. This CDR3 spans 14 amino acids.

The chain's CDR3 is CASSVDGYRGKDPHF. CDR3 coding DNA: TGTGCCAGCAGTGTAGATGGGTACAGGGGGAAGGACCCGCATTTT. The chain is built from TRBV2 and TRBJ1-5; 8 bases line up with TRBD1. Germline loops: CDR1 SNHLY, CDR2 FYNNEI. The CDR3 has 15 amino acids. V gave up 4 bases and J gave up 15 bases; unmatched junction bases: 17.

The chain couples TRBV19 to TRBJ1-2; D remains unclear. The germline V and J ends were trimmed by 1 base and 7 bases, with 13 bases remaining between them. The CDR3 is made up of 14 amino acids. Germline CDR1 and CDR2: LNHDA and SQIVND (reference sequence). DNA of the CDR3: TGTGCCAGTAGTATAGGGGGAGAGGGCGCTGGCTACACCTTC. Its protein product is CASSIGGEGAGYTF. Full variable domain (outside the CDR3, taken from reference TRBV19 and TRBJ1-2): DGGITQSPKYLFRKEGQNVTLSCEQNLNHDAMYWYRQDPGQGLRLIYYSQIVNDFQKGDIAEGYSVSREKKESFPLTVTSAQKNPTAFYLCASSIGGEGAGYTFGSGTRLTVV.

The chain joins TRBV2 to TRBJ1-5; no definite D call. The CDR3 has 15 residues. Trimming stripped 4 bases from V and 2 bases from J, with 12 bases between. Germline V gene data show CDR1 as SNHLY and CDR2 as FYNNEI. The chain's CDR3 is CASSVGPGGNQPQHF. CDR3 DNA sequence: TGTGCCAGCAGTGTGGGTCCCGGAGGCAATCAGCCCCAGCATTTT.

The chain has TRBV2 and TRBJ1-5; perhaps TRBD1 as D (6 bases). Germline V lookup: CDR1 SNHLY, CDR2 FYNNEI. Trimming removed 2 bases at V and 0 bases at J, with 8 bases between. The CDR3 sequence is 15 residues long. CDR3 DNA sequence: TGTGCCAGCAGTGAACAGGGGTATAGCAATCAGCCCCAGCATTTT. Encoded protein: CASSEQGYSNQPQHF. Variable domain in full (rest from reference TRBV2 and TRBJ1-5): EPEVTQTPSHQVTQMGQEVILRCVPISNHLYFYWYRQILGQKVEFLVSFYNNEISEKSEIFDDQFSVERPDGSNFTLKIRSTKLEDSAMYFCASSEQGYSNQPQHFGDGTRLSIL.

V usage is TRBV5-1 and J usage is TRBJ2-5; D remains ambiguous. The CDR3 runs to 14 residues. V lost 2 bases and J 5 bases, leaving 13 bases between the germline ends. Germline CDR1 reads SGHRS; CDR2 reads YFSETQ. The CDR3 here is CASSLGSTDETQYF. In DNA form, the CDR3 reads TGCGCCAGCAGCTTAGGGTCGACCGACGAGACCCAGTACTTC. Variable domain in full (rest from reference TRBV5-1 and TRBJ2-5): KAGVTQTPRYLIKTRGQQVTLSCSPISGHRSVSWYQQTPGQGLQFLFEYFSETQRNKGNFPGRFSGRQFSNSRSEMNVSTLELGDSALYLCASSLGSTDETQYFGPGTRLLVL.

The rearrangement uses TRBV30 and TRBJ2-3; D is possibly TRBD1 (5 bases). Germline CDR1 is GTSNPN and CDR2 is SVGIG (reference sequence). V dropped 3 bases and J dropped 0 bases, with 7 bases sitting between them. This CDR3 region has 13 residues. The CDR3 sequence: CAWRNRSTDTQYF. CDR3 nucleotide sequence: TGTGCCTGGAGGAACAGGAGCACAGATACGCAGTATTTT.

The CDR3 reads CASWEGVYTF. The CDR3 DNA follows: TGTGCCAGTTGGGAGGGCGTCTACACCTTC. This rearrangement joins TRBV19 to TRBJ1-2; D is ambiguous. The CDR3 covers 10 residues. CDR1 is LNHDA and CDR2 is SQIVND in the germline V gene (reference sequence). V lost 8 bases and J 10 bases, leaving 11 bases between the germline ends.

This clone was observed a handful of times. This chain links TRBV19 with TRBJ1-2; 8 bases map to TRBD1. V lost 3 bases and J lost 7; bases outside the gene matches: 7. The germline V gene encodes CDR1 LNHDA and CDR2 SQIVND (reference sequence). The CDR3 loop spans 14 amino acids. For the CDR3, the DNA is TGTGCCAGTAGTATTTTTCAGGGGGCAGGTGGCTACACCTTC. This sequence encodes CASSIFQGAGGYTF.

This clone has only a few counts. The gene calls are TRBV28 and TRBJ1-1; D gene unclear. CDR1 is MDHEN, CDR2 SYDVKM, per germline. There are 11 residues in the CDR3. V was pared by 3 bases and J by 5 bases, with 4 bases between. DNA for the CDR3: TGTGCCAGCAGTTTTAGGACTGAAGCTTTCTTT. Translating gives CASSFRTEAFF.

The chain recombines TRBV6-6 with TRBJ2-3; D gene ambiguous. The CDR3 runs 15 residues. V shed 2 bases and J shed 0 bases, with 9 bases lying between them. CDR1 MNHNY and CDR2 SVGAGI come from the germline V gene (reference sequence). The CDR3 DNA reads as TGTGCCAGCAGTTACGAGGAAGGTAGCACAGATACGCAGTATTTT. Translation: CASSYEEGSTDTQYF.

The chain is built from TRBV7-2 and TRBJ1-5; D may be TRBD1 (5 bases). The CDR3 has 15 amino acids. V lost 3 bases and J 0 bases, leaving 9 bases between the germline ends. Germline-derived CDR1 and CDR2 are SGHTA and FQGNSA. DNA for the CDR3: TGTGCCAGCAGCTTGGGCAGGGATAGCAATCAGCCCCAGCATTTT. It specifies CASSLGRDSNQPQHF.

The chain is built from TRBV6-5 and TRBJ2-3; 8 bases line up with TRBD2. Germline CDR1 and CDR2: MNHEY and SVGAGI. The CDR3 is 14 amino acids. The trim removed 4 bases at V and 0 bases at J, leaving 0 bases unmatched. The CDR3 loop reads CASSSSGSTDTQYF. CDR3 in DNA: TGTGCCAGCAGTTCTAGCGGGAGCACAGATACGCAGTATTTT.

The chain joins TRBV28 to TRBJ1-4; D is possibly TRBD1 (6 bases). V lost 3 bases, J lost 8 bases, and 19 bases lay in between. Germline V lookup: CDR1 MDHEN, CDR2 SYDVKM. This CDR3 is 16 amino acids long. CDR3 DNA: TGTGCCAGCAGTTTTAGCTTGGGGGAGGGGGGCGAAAAACTGTTTTTT. Its protein is CASSFSLGEGGEKLFF.

This chain uses TRBV5-1 with TRBJ2-5; 8 positions agree with TRBD1. V gave up 3 bases and J gave up 1 base; unmatched junction bases: 11. Germline-derived CDR1 and CDR2 are SGHRS and YFSETQ. This CDR3 contains 17 residues. The CDR3 loop reads CASSWTPVDRGQETQYF. The DNA of the CDR3 is TGCGCCAGCAGCTGGACTCCCGTAGACAGGGGCCAAGAGACCCAGTACTTC.

The chain joins TRBV2 to TRBJ1-4, with D unresolved. V lost 5 bases and J 8 bases, leaving 12 bases between the germline ends. The CDR3 consists of 13 residues. Germline V CDR1 and CDR2: SNHLY, FYNNEI. CDR3 in DNA: TGTGCCAGCAGTACATTGCTCGCGGAAAAACTGTTTTTT. This sequence encodes CASSTLLAEKLFF.